This T cell receptor (beta chain) was found in a study of OX40 agonist ivuxolimab in advanced cancers. Background on the study: Earlier anti-PD-1, anti-PD-L1 or anti-CTLA-4 therapy was permitted; roughly 42% had received some.

The CDR3 is 14 residues long. Trimming stripped 6 bases from V and 0 bases from J, with 9 bases between. The germline V gene encodes CDR1 MNHNY and CDR2 SVGAGI (reference sequence). Regarding the study as a whole: In the 0.1-3.0 mg/kg groups, partial responders showed among the lowest expansion.

Systemic immunosuppression or autoimmune disease history was grounds to exclude patients. Blood was sampled at baseline, cycle 4 day 1, and cycle 7 day 1. On this clone: Its target is not known.

Clones were sequenced by immunoSEQ multiplex PCR, and TCRdb holds only the in-frame ones, with some missing. The repertoire consists of tens of thousands of clones, with about 91% occurring once and the leading ten covering around 0.54%. The sequencing here drew on CD4+ or CD8+ T cells sorted from blood, taken in a trial of the OX40 agonist ivuxolimab. The chain employs TRBV6-6 and TRBJ1-5; a possible D gene is TRBD1 (5 bases). The sequence came from an adult with an advanced solid tumor such as melanoma, head and neck, liver or kidney cancer. The CDR3: CASREGLSNQPQHF. The CDR3 DNA follows: TGTGCCAGCAGGGAGGGACTTAGCAATCAGCCCCAGCATTTT.